This T cell receptor (beta chain) was recovered during a study of blood T cell repertoires in COVID-19 (dated by TCRdb to 2020 to 2021). About the study as a whole: Samples from collaborators originated in the United States, Italy and Spain and spanned both the acute and convalescent phases of COVID-19. The material from the prospective study consisted of cDNA or gDNA derived from T cells, B-cell-depleted T cells, or PBMCs. Deeply sampled blood TCRbeta repertoires from subjects exposed to, actively infected with, or recovered from COVID-19 were included in the dataset. A freely available public database, intended as a resource for researchers studying the immune response to SARS-CoV-2, is where the repertoires were released. The samples were drawn from two sources: the first 160 participants of the ongoing ImmuneRACE study, and 950 to 1,500 subjects contributed by 6 global collaborators. Nearly every sample came with metadata listing a de-identified subject ID, COVID-19 status, age in years and sex. Where available, HLA class I and class II types were taken from metadata supplied by the sample provider and were not determined by assay-based typing. Points the paper makes about the study in general: How much clinical and demographic metadata was included differed by source and by participant, and the metadata was provided uncurated.

This clone was seen only once. Which antigen it targets is not known. The record has no base qualities; no much larger clone is one base away. Trimming takes 5 bases from V and 3 bases from J, and the germline ends sit 10 bases apart. CDR1 SGHVS and CDR2 FQNEAQ are derived from the germline V gene. The CDR3 runs 13 amino acids, cysteine and phenylalanine included. Just CDR3 DNA is preserved here, 39 bases in frame from base 1. In the prospective study, participants were roughly 18 to 95 years old, resided in about 25 geographic areas of the United States, and were enrolled through a virtual design. Cohort assignment in the prospective study relied on participant-reported clinical history from a screening survey and a study questionnaire. Recovered participants in ImmuneRACE Cohort 3 were defined by two consecutive negative NP/OP PCR tests, clearance by a healthcare professional, or resolution of symptoms. In the prospective study, mobile phlebotomists collected whole blood, serum and a nasopharyngeal or oropharyngeal swab from each participant. Additional blood draws and questionnaires over an approximately two-month period could optionally be provided by prospective study participants. Before DNA extraction, prospective study blood samples were shipped either frozen or at room temperature.

TCRbeta CDR3 regions were amplified from genomic DNA using the immunoSEQ Assay, a bias-controlled multiplex PCR. Regarding the original processing steps: Within the assay, amplification of reference gene primers was used to estimate how many nucleated cells each sample contained. To quantify the absolute abundance of each unique TCRbeta CDR3 rearrangement, sequence reads were collapsed and filtered. For each sample, productive Simpson clonality was calculated as the square root of Simpson's diversity index over productive rearrangements. TCRdb mirrors the immuneACCESS table, restricted to in-frame sequences. Some clones are absent from its copies; in checked studies, under half trace to an unresolved V gene, and the reason for the others is unknown. The V and J calls and clone size were taken over from that table, and D and trimming were inferred from the DNA. This sample lists fewer than 450,000 clones; 90% were detected once. The ten largest clones add up to 0.6% of the sample.

The receptor was derived from a man younger than 35 who had recovered from COVID-19. The sequencing sample was made of PBMCs or T cells enriched from blood (not recorded which). Here the chain combines TRBV7-8 and TRBJ1-1, and possibly TRBD1, on 5 matching bases. The sequenced DNA is TGTGCCAGCAGCGCCTCAGGGTACACTGAAGCTTTCTTT. It translates as CASSASGYTEAFF.